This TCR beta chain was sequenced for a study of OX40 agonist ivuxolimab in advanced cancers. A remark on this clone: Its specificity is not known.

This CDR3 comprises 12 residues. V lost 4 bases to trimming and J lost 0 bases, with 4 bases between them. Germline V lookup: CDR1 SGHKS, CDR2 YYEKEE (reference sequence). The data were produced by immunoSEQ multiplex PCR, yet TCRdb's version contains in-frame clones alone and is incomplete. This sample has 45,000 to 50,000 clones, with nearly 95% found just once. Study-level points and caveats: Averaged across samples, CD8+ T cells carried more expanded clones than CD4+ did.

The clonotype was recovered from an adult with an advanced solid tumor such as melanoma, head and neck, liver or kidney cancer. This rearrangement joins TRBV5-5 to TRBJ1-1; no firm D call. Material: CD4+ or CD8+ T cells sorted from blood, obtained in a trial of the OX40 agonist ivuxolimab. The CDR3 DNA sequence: TGTGCCAGCAGCCCTCTGAACACTGAAGCTTTCTTT. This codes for CASSPLNTEAFF.